These 2 T cell receptor beta chains originate from one sample sequenced in a study of shared clonotypes between healthy human individuals (TCRdb year 2020). The method was the immunoSEQ multiplex PCR assay. TCRdb re-hosts the immuneACCESS table, in-frame sequences only. Its copies lack some clones; in the studies checked, an unresolved V gene accounts for under half of them, and the cause for the rest is not known. For this sample there are 300,000 to 400,000 clones; less than 85% appear just once. Roughly 10% of the sample belongs to the ten largest clones. The sample was memory CD4+ T cells sorted from blood. The sample's cell subset or site label, decoded: CD45RA-negative fraction. The receptors come from a man aged 30-40 years in good health.

The chain has TRBV9 and TRBJ1-1; D call uncertain. Between the trimmed V and J ends, which lost 0 bases and 7 bases, there was a span of 16 bases. The CDR3 extends over 15 amino acids. The germline V gene has CDR1 SGDLS and CDR2 YYNGEE. The CDR3 DNA is TGTGCCAGCAGCGTAGGCAGACACTCTCTCAATGAAGCTTTCTTT. This translates into CASSVGRHSLNEAFF.

V and J are TRBV7-2 and TRBJ1-2; no clear D. V dropped 3 bases and J dropped 4 bases, with 12 bases sitting between them. The CDR3 totals 14 residues. The germline gives CDR1 SGHTA, CDR2 FQGNSA. In nucleotides, the CDR3 is TGTGCCAGCAGCTTTCCCATAGGGCTCTATGGCTACACCTTC. Amino acids: CASSFPIGLYGYTF.